One and the same sample provided the 3 T cell receptor beta chains below, sequenced in a study of T cells in women clearing cervical HPV infection. TCRdb keeps only in-frame clones here, not all; method: immunoSEQ multiplex PCR. The sample features approximately 21,000 clones, with around 22% in its top ten. Sequenced sample: blood buffy coat. These TCRs come from a woman aged 18 to 75 with a cervical HPV16 infection that either progressed to CIN3+ or cleared (not recorded which).

The CDR3 spells CASSRETGGRGKDTQYF. The part of the CDR3 DNA that was read is TGTGCCAGCTCCAGGGAGACAGGGGGCAGGGGGAAGGATACG. The chain links TRBV18 to TRBJ2-3; TRBD1 aligns across 10 bases. The CDR3 extends 3 residues past the end of the read, so its final part is completed from the germline J gene. The germline V gene encodes CDR1 KGHSH and CDR2 LQKENI. V shed 6 bases, J shed 6 bases, and the junction held 15 bases outside the gene matches. The CDR3 is 17 amino acids.

On this clone itself: The read stops 3 residues short of the end of the CDR3; the missing end is completed from the germline J gene. V is TRBV20-1 and J is TRBJ1-1; weak D call: TRBD1 (6 bases). From germline, CDR1 is DFQATT and CDR2 SNEGSKA (reference sequence). V gave up 4 bases and J gave up 1 base, with 7 bases separating them. The CDR3 sequence is 12 residues long. This chain's CDR3 is CSAIQGNTEAFF. Incomplete CDR3 DNA: TGCAGTGCTATACAGGGGAACACTGAA.

To note about this clone: The read terminates 3 residues ahead of where the CDR3 ends, so the germline J gene completes it. V usage is TRBV2 and J usage is TRBJ1-4; D call uncertain. The CDR3 runs 14 residues. The V gene lost 6 bases and the J gene lost 6 bases, with 14 bases spanning the gap. Germline CDR1 reads SNHLY; CDR2 reads FYNNEI. Partial CDR3 DNA: TGTGCCAGCAGGCGGAGGGCCGGGGATGAAAAA. Its translation is CASRRRAGDEK. The entire CDR3 reads CASRRRAGDEKLFF.